This T cell receptor (beta chain) was recovered during a study of T cell responses to AZD1222 COVID-19 vaccine. Study-wide results and caveats: Close to half of spike-specific TCRs reportedly recognize unmutated variant regions. Regions 160-218 and 743-854 dominated among vaccine-associated CD4 TCRs spanning spike.

There are 14 residues in the CDR3. Trimming stripped 2 bases from V and 5 bases from J, with 12 bases between. Germline CDR1 reads SGHTA; CDR2 reads FQGTGA. Second-dose recipients at about 4 or about 12 weeks were treated as one pooled group. TCRdb's copy holds only in-frame clones and misses some; the assay was immunoSEQ multiplex PCR. Of more than 90,000 clones in the sample, roughly 86% were seen once. A word on this clone: What it binds is unknown.

The genes are TRBV7-3 and TRBJ2-5; D may be TRBD1 or TRBD2 (5 bases each). The input for sequencing was peripheral blood, taken 28 days after the second AZD1222 dose. The clonotype was recovered from an adult who received the AZD1222 COVID-19 vaccine. Written as DNA, the CDR3 is TGTGCCAGCAGCTTATTTGGGGGAACCGAGACCCAGTACTTC. This sequence encodes CASSLFGGTETQYF.